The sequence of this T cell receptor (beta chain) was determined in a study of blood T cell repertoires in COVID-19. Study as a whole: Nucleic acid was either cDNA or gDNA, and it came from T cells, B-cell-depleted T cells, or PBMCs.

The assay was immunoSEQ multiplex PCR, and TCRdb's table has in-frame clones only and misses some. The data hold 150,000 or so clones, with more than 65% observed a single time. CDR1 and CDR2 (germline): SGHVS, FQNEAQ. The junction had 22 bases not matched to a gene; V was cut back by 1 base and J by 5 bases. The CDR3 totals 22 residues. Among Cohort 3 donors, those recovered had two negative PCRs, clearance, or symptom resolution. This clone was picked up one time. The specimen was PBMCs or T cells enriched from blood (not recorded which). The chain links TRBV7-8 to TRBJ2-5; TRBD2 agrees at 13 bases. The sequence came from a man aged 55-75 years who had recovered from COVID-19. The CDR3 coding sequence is TGTGCCAGCAGCTTAGGTTTGGCAGGGTCTCCACTAGCGGGAGGGTTCTCGGAGACCCAGTACTTC. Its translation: CASSLGLAGSPLAGGFSETQYF.